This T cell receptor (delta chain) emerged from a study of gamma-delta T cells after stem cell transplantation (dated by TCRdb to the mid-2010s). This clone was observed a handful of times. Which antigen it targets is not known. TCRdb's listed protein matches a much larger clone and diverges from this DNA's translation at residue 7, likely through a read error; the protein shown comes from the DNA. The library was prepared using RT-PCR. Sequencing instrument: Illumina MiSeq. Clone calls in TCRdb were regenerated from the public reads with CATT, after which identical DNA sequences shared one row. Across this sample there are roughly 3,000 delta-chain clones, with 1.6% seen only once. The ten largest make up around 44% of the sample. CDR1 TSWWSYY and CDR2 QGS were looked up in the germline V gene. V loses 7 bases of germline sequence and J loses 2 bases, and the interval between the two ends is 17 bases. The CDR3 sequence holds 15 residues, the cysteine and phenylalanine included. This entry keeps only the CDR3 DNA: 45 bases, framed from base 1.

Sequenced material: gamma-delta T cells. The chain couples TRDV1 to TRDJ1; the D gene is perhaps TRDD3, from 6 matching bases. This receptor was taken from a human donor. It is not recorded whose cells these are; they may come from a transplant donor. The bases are TGTGCTCTTGAGTGTTGCCCGGGGATTACCGATAAACTCATCTTT. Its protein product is CALECCPGITDKLIF.